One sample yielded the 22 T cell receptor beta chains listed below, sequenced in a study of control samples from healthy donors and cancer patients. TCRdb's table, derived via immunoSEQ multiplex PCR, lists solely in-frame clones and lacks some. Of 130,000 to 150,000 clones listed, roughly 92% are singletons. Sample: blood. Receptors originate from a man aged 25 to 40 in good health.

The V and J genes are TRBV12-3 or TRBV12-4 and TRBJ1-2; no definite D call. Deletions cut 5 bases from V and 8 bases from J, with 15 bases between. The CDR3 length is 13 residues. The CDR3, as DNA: TGTGCCAGCAGTGCCGACTCACAAAGGGGCTACACCTTC. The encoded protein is CASSADSQRGYTF.

The CDR3 loop is CASSQQRVTEAFF. The CDR3 nucleotides are TGTGCCAGCAGCCAACAGAGGGTCACTGAAGCTTTCTTT. The chain employs TRBV5-5 and TRBJ1-1; no reliable D call. Germline-derived CDR1 and CDR2 are SGHKS and YYEKEE (reference sequence). V lost 4 bases, J lost 4 bases, and 11 bases lay in between. The CDR3 sequence is 13 residues long.

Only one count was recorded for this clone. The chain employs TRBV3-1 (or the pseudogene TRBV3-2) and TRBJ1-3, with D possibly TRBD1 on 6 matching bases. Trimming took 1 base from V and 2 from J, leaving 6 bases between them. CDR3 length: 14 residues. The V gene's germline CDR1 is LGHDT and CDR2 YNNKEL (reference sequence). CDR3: CASSQGTAGNTIYF. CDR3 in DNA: TGTGCCAGCAGCCAAGGGACAGCTGGAAACACCATATATTTT.

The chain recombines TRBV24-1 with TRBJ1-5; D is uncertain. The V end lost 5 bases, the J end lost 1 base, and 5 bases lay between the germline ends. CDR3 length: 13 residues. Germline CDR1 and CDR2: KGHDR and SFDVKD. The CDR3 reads CATSGQSNQPQHF. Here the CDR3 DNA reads TGTGCCACCAGTGGTCAGAGCAATCAGCCCCAGCATTTT.

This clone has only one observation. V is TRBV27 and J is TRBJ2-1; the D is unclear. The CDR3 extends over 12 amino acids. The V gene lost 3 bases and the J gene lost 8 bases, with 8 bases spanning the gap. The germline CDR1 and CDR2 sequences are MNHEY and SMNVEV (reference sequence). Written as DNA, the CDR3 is TGTGCCAGCAGTTTTGGGAAAGATGAGCAGTTCTTC. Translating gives CASSFGKDEQFF.

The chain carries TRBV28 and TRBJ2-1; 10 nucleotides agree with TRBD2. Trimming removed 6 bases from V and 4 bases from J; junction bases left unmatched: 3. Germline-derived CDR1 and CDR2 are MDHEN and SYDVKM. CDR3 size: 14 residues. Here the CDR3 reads CASRGAGGYNEQFF. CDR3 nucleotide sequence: TGTGCCAGCAGGGGAGCGGGGGGGTACAATGAGCAGTTCTTC.

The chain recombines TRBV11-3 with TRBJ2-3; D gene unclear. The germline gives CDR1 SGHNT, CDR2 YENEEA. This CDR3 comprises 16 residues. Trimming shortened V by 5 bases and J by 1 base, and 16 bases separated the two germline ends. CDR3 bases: TGTGCCAGCAGCCGCAGGAATTTTAGGGGCACAGATACGCAGTATTTT. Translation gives CASSRRNFRGTDTQYF.

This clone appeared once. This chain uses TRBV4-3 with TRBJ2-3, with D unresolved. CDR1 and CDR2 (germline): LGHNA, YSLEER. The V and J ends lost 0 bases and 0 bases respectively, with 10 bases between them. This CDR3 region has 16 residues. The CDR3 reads CASSQDRGYSTDTQYF. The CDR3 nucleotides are TGCGCCAGCAGCCAAGACCGAGGATATAGCACAGATACGCAGTATTTT.

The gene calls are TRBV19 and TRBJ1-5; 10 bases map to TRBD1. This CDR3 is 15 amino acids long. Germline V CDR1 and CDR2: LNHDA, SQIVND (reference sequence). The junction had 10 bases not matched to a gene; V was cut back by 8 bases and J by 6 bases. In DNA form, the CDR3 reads TGTGCCAGTGTCCGGGACAGGGGCGGTGGTCAGCCCCAGCATTTT. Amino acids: CASVRDRGGGQPQHF.

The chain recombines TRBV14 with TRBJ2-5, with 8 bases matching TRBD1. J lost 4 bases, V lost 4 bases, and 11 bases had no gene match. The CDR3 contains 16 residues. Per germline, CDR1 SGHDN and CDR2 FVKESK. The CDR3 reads CASSLRQNRGRETQYF. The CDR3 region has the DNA TGTGCCAGCAGCCTACGACAAAACAGGGGGAGAGAGACCCAGTACTTC.

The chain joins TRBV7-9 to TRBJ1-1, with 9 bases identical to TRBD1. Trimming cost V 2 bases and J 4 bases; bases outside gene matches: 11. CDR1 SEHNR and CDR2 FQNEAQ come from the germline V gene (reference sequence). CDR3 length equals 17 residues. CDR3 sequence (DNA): TGTGCCAGCAGCTTAACAGGGGGCATGACCAGGGGCACTGAAGCTTTCTTT. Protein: CASSLTGGMTRGTEAFF.

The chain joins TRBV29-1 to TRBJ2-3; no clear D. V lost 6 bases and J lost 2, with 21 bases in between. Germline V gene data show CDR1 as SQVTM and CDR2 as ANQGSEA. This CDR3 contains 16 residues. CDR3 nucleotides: TGCAGCGTCCGCTCCCGTTGGCGGCGGACCACAGATACGCAGTATTTT. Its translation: CSVRSRWRRTTDTQYF.

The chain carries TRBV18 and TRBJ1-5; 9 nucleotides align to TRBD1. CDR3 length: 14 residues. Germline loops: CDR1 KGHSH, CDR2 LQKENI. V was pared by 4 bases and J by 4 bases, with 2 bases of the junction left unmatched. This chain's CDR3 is CASSQGQGNQPQHF. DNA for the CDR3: TGTGCCAGCTCACAGGGACAGGGTAATCAGCCCCAGCATTTT.

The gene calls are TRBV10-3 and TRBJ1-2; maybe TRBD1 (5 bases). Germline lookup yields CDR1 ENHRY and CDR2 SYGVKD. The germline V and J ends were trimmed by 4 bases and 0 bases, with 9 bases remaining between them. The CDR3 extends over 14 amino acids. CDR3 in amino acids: CAISGDGTNYGYTF. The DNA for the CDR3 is TGTGCCATCAGTGGGGACGGCACTAACTATGGCTACACCTTC.

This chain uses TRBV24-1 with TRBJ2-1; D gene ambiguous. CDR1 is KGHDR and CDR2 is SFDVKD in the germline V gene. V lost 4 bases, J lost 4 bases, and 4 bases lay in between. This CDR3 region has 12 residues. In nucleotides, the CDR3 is TGTGCCACCAGTGAACAGTACAATGAGCAGTTCTTC. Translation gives CATSEQYNEQFF.

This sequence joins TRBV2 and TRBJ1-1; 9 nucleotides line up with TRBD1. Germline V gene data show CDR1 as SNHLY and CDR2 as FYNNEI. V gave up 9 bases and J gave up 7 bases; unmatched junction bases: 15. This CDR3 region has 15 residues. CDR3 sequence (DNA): TGTGCCAGGCCAGGGGGACAGGGAATTGCGGGTGAAGCTTTCTTT. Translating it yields CARPGGQGIAGEAFF.

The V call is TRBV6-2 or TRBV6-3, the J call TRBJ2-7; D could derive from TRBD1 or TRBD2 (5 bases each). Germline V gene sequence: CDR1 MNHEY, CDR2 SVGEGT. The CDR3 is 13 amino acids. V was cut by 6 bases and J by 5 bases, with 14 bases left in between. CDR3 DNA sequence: TGTGCCAGCAGCCACGGGGACGTCCACGAGCAGTACTTC. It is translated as CASSHGDVHEQYF.

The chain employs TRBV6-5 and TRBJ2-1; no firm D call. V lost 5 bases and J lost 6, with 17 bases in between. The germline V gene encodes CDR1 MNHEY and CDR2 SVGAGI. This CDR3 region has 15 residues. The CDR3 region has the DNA TGTGCCAGCAGTCACGTACCAGGTACTCCCAATGAGCAGTTCTTC. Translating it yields CASSHVPGTPNEQFF.

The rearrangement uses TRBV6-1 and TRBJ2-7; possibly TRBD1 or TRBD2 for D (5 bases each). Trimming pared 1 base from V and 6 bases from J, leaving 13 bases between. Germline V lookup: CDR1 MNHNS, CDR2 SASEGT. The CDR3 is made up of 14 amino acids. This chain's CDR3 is CASSEGDGRSEQYF. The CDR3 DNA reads TGTGCCAGCAGTGAAGGGGACGGAAGGTCCGAGCAGTACTTC.

CDR3 in DNA: TGCAGCGGGCGACAGGGGACGAACACTGAAGCTTTCTTT. Translated: CSGRQGTNTEAFF. The V and J genes are TRBV29-1 and TRBJ1-1, with 8 bases identical to TRBD1. The CDR3 has 13 residues. The germline V gene encodes CDR1 SQVTM and CDR2 ANQGSEA. V was pared by 7 bases and J by 1 base, with 5 bases of the junction left unmatched.

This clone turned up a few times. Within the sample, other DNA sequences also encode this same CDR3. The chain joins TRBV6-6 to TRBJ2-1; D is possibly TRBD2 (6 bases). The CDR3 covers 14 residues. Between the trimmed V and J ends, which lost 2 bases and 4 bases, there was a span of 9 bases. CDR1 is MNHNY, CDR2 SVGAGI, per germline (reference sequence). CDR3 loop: CASSYRDSYNEQFF. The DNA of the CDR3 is TGTGCCAGCAGTTACAGGGACTCTTACAATGAGCAGTTCTTC.

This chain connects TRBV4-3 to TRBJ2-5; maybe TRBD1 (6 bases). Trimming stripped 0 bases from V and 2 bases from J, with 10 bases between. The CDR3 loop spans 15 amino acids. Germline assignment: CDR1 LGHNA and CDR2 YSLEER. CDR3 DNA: TGCGCCAGCAGCCAAGAACAGGGAATTCAAGAGACCCAGTACTTC. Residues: CASSQEQGIQETQYF.